This passage covers 9 T cell receptor beta chains from one sample sequenced in a study of post-analysis software for immune sequencing data. Points from the study as a whole: When patients were compared with controls, four to six TRBV segments were more frequent, TRBV5-6, TRBV5-1 and TRBV20-1 among them.

Their target antigens are unknown. Unique molecular identifiers were carried by the TCR beta cDNA libraries. TCRdb reanalysed the PCR reads using MiXCR and keeps one entry per CDR3 protein. This sample carries roughly 870,000 distinct CDR3 sequences, around 50% of them seen once, and the ten largest clones take approximately 4.4%. Sequenced input: blood. The receptor source for this set is a girl aged 10 to 17 with multiple sclerosis.

To note about this clonotype: The junction departs from germline at one end; a sequencing error may be responsible. The chain couples TRBV7-2 to TRBJ2-1; D tentatively fits TRBD1 or TRBD2 (5 bases each). This CDR3 contains 16 residues. Germline values: CDR1 SGHTA, CDR2 FQGNSA. The CDR3, as DNA: TGTGCTAGCAGCTTCCCCTTCTGGGGGTTAATCAATGAGCAGTTCTTC. As protein: CASSFPFWGLINEQFF.

V and J are TRBV5-1 and TRBJ2-7, with D maybe TRBD1 (6 bases). Per germline, CDR1 SGHRS and CDR2 YFSETQ. Trimming removed 4 bases from V and 6 bases from J, with 11 bases in between. The CDR3 has 12 residues. As DNA, the CDR3 is TGCGCCAGCAGCCAAGACAGGATCGAGCAGTACTTC. It encodes CASSQDRIEQYF.

J is TRBJ1-5 and V is TRBV20-1; D gene uncertain. This CDR3 is built from 14 residues. Per germline, CDR1 DFQATT and CDR2 SNEGSKA (reference sequence). Trimming shortened V by 7 bases and J by 2 bases, and 15 bases separated the two germline ends. The CDR3 here is CSVLGDWRNQPQHF. The CDR3 nucleotides read TGCAGTGTCCTAGGAGATTGGCGCAATCAGCCCCAGCATTTT.

The V call is TRBV29-1, the J call TRBJ2-7, with TRBD1 matching 8 bases. The length of the CDR3 is 13 residues. Germline trimming cut 4 bases from V and 2 bases from J; bases unmatched to any gene: 4. Germline CDR1 is SQVTM and CDR2 is ANQGSEA. The CDR3 spells CSVGEQGAYEQYF. CDR3 nucleotides: TGCAGCGTTGGGGAACAGGGGGCCTACGAGCAGTACTTC.

The sample holds a few counts of this clonotype. V gene TRBV20-1 combines with J gene TRBJ2-7; D is possibly TRBD1 or TRBD2 (5 bases each). V was clipped by 3 bases and J by 4 bases, with 10 bases between them. Germline CDR1 is DFQATT and CDR2 is SNEGSKA (reference sequence). This CDR3 comprises 12 residues. Here the CDR3 DNA reads TGCAGTGCTAGCCTGAGGGGTTACGAGCAGTACTTC. Translating it yields CSASLRGYEQYF.

This clonotype was recorded a few times. This rearrangement joins TRBV20-1 to TRBJ2-6; weak D call: TRBD1 (5 bases). CDR1 is DFQATT, CDR2 SNEGSKA, per germline (reference sequence). The length of the CDR3 is 15 residues. Deletions cut 3 bases from V and 0 bases from J, with 9 bases between. In DNA form, the CDR3 reads TGCAGTGCTAGCCACAGGTTCTCTGGGGCCAACGTCCTGACTTTC. It codes for CSASHRFSGANVLTF.

There are a few counts of this clonotype. The chain links TRBV27 to TRBJ2-6; perhaps TRBD1 as D (6 bases). CDR1 MNHEY and CDR2 SMNVEV come from the germline V gene (reference sequence). Trimming cost V 5 bases and J 2 bases, with 13 bases left between them. The CDR3 loop spans 16 amino acids. The CDR3 region has the DNA TGTGCCAGCAGTCTGAGACGGACAGCTGGGGCCAACGTCCTGACTTTC. It yields the protein CASSLRRTAGANVLTF.

The gene calls are TRBV7-9 and TRBJ2-1; 12 positions match TRBD2. The junction had 6 bases not matched to a gene; V was cut back by 1 base and J by 2 bases. This CDR3 contains 18 residues. Looked up from germline, CDR1 is SEHNR and CDR2 is FQNEAQ (reference sequence). The CDR3 region is CASSLGSGTSGPYNEQFF. Written as DNA, the CDR3 is TGTGCCAGCAGCTTAGGATCTGGGACTAGCGGGCCCTACAATGAGCAGTTCTTC.

This clonotype turned up a few times. CDR3 amino acids: CSAGLGSSYEQYF. CDR3 in DNA: TGCAGTGCAGGACTAGGGAGCTCCTACGAGCAGTACTTC. The V and J genes are TRBV20-1 and TRBJ2-7; TRBD2 matches 7 bases. V was pared by 6 bases and J by 0 bases, with 5 bases of the junction left unmatched. CDR3 size: 13 residues. Germline V gene lookup returns CDR1 DFQATT and CDR2 SNEGSKA (reference sequence).